This paragraph reports one T cell receptor beta chain. This specimen belongs to a study of blood T cell repertoires in COVID-19. About the research overall: Samples representing acute and convalescent COVID-19 were sourced from the United States, Italy and Spain. T cells, B-cell-depleted T cells, or PBMCs provided the cDNA or gDNA that served as material.

The germline V gene has CDR1 SGHNT and CDR2 YENEEA. The CDR3 loop spans 16 amino acids. Trimming pared 0 bases from V and 1 base from J, leaving 9 bases between. The authors' processing: How many nucleated cells were present was estimated from reference gene primer amplification. The data were produced by immunoSEQ multiplex PCR, yet TCRdb's version contains in-frame clones alone and is incomplete. V and J calls and clone size come straight from that table; D and trimming were deduced from the DNA. Among around 87,000 clones, roughly nine tenths were seen once, and the ten largest hold roughly 8.7%. Sequencing was done on a sample of peripheral blood. The TCR was taken from a man in his fifties with acute or convalescent COVID-19. The gene calls are TRBV11-3 and TRBJ2-2; D perhaps matches TRBD1 (6 bases). CDR3 in DNA: TGTGCCAGCAGCTTAGATCTGGGACAGAACACCGGGGAGCTGTTTTTT. This sequence encodes CASSLDLGQNTGELFF.